This T cell receptor beta chain is drawn from a study of patients and donors after allogeneic stem cell transplantation. Germline V gives CDR1 SGHDT, CDR2 YYEEEE. The CDR3 is made up of 16 amino acids. The ends lost 6 bases at V and 1 base at J; junction bases unmatched: 10. TCRdb processed the RT-PCR reads anew with MiXCR; each CDR3 protein has one entry. The table lists about a million distinct CDR3 sequences, about a sixth of them singletons. The chain couples TRBV5-6 to TRBJ2-3; TRBD2 matches at 8 bases. The specimen sequenced was blood, either unsorted or a sorted T cell fraction (not recorded which). This clonotype was obtained from a human donor who was either an allogeneic HSCT recipient or a stem cell or donor lymphocyte infusion donor (not recorded which). It is not recorded whose cells these are; they may come from a transplant donor. CDR3 protein: CASTKKWRGGTDTQYF. DNA for the CDR3: TGTGCCAGCACCAAAAAATGGCGGGGGGGCACAGATACGCAGTATTTT.